The present T cell receptor beta chain was sequenced within a study of blood T cell repertoires in COVID-19. Study information: The origin of the acute and convalescent COVID-19 samples was the United States, Italy and Spain. Sample material is recorded as cDNA or gDNA derived from T cells, B-cell-depleted T cells, or PBMCs.

This CDR3 has 12 amino acids. Germline V gene sequence: CDR1 SNHLY, CDR2 FYNNEI. The germline V and J ends were trimmed by 7 bases and 2 bases, with 9 bases remaining between them. How the authors handled the data: Estimated nucleated cell counts came from reference gene primer amplification. The data were produced by immunoSEQ multiplex PCR, yet TCRdb's version contains in-frame clones alone and is incomplete. The V and J calls and the clone size are those of that table, but D and trimming were determined from the DNA. Of around 320,000 clones detected, approximately 88% appear once; the ten largest clones hold roughly 7%.

The sequencing input was peripheral blood. This chain connects TRBV2 to TRBJ2-7, with D tentatively TRBD1 (6 bases). The origin of this receptor is a woman in her 30s who had recovered from COVID-19. CDR3 nucleotide sequence: TGTGCCAGCAACAGGGATCCCTACGAGCAGTACTTC. Translating gives CASNRDPYEQYF. Combining the CDR3 with reference TRBV2 and TRBJ2-7 gives the whole variable domain EPEVTQTPSHQVTQMGQEVILRCVPISNHLYFYWYRQILGQKVEFLVSFYNNEISEKSEIFDDQFSVERPDGSNFTLKIRSTKLEDSAMYFCASNRDPYEQYFGPGTRLTVT.